This TCR beta chain was observed in a study of blood T cell repertoires in COVID-19. At the level of the study: Sources were T cells, B-cell-depleted T cells, or PBMCs; the material itself was cDNA or gDNA.

In the original analysis: Amplified reference gene primers provided the basis for estimating nucleated cell counts. Profiled with immunoSEQ multiplex PCR; TCRdb holds only in-frame clones, not every one. V and J calls and clone size are given by that table; D and trimming were obtained from the DNA. The sample includes 70,000 or so clones, roughly three quarters of them seen just once. The germline gives CDR1 MNHEY, CDR2 SVGEGT. The CDR3 length is 18 residues. The V and J ends lost 5 bases and 2 bases, in that order; junction bases with no gene match: 8. This clone was counted a few times. Sample: peripheral blood. This clonotype was obtained from a man in his sixties with acute or convalescent COVID-19. The chain uses TRBV6-2 or TRBV6-3 and TRBJ2-2; 13 nucleotides line up with TRBD2. CDR3 bases: TGTGCCAGCAGTACCCCGGGACTAGCGGGGCTCAACACCGGGGAGCTGTTTTTT. Its translation is CASSTPGLAGLNTGELFF.